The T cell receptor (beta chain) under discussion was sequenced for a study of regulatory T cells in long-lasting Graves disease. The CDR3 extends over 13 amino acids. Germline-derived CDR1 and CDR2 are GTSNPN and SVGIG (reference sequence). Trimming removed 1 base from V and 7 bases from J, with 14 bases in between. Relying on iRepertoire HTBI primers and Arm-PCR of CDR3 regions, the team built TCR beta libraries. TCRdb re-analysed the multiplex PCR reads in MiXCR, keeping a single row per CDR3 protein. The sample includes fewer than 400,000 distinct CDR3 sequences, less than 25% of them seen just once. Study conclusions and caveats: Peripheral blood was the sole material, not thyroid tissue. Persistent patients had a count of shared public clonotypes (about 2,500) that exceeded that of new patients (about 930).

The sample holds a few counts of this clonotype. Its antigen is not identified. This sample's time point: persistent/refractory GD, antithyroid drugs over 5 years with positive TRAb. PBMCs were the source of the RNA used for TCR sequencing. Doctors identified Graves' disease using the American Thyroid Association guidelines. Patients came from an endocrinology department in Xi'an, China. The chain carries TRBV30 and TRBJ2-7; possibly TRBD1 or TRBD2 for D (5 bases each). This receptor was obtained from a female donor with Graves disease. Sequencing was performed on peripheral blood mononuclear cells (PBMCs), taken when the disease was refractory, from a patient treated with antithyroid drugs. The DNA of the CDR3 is TGTGCCTGGAGTGGGGGCCTAACGGGGGAGCAGTACTTC. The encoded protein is CAWSGGLTGEQYF.